Sequencing of this T cell receptor beta chain was carried out in a study of PD-1 and CTLA-4 blockade in melanoma. This CDR3 region has 16 residues. Germline CDR1 ENHRY, CDR2 SYGVKD. Germline trimming cut 0 bases from V and 10 bases from J; bases unmatched to any gene: 5. The protocol was immunoSEQ multiplex PCR, while the TCRdb copy is restricted to in-frame clones and leaves out a portion. The repertoire has almost 30,000 clones, approximately 91% of them found once; the top ten carry around 8.5%. The sample was CD8+ T cells from peripheral blood, taken before anti-PD-1 treatment. The sequence was obtained from a human donor with melanoma. The V call is TRBV10-3, the J call TRBJ2-3; 15 nucleotides match TRBD2. The CDR3 sequence is CAISESGLAGGDPQYF. The CDR3 DNA reads TGTGCCATCAGTGAGTCGGGACTAGCGGGAGGAGACCCGCAGTATTTT.